Below, 31 T cell receptor beta chains from the same sample are listed, as sequenced in a study of human T cells and chemical hapten exposure. The library attached unique molecular identifiers to individual cDNA molecules. One entry per CDR3 protein, called by TCRdb with MiXCR from the reads. The sample consists of about a thousand distinct CDR3 sequences, less than 70% of them appearing once. Specified treatment: therapeutic diphenylcyclopropenone sensitization with weekly scalp DPC. The sequencing used whole blood, collected before DPC sensitization or 2, 6, or about 24 weeks after (not recorded which). The receptors come from an adult with alopecia areata. Some clones in this sample may be carry-over from other donors' samples. This table probably holds off-target reads from a library built for another chain.

This chain joins TRBV7-9 and TRBJ2-2; D gene unclear. The V gene lost 0 bases and the J gene lost 5 bases, with 4 bases spanning the gap. The CDR3 sequence is 13 residues long. Germline lookup yields CDR1 SEHNR and CDR2 FQNEAQ (reference sequence). The CDR3 is CASSLAGTGELFF. The CDR3 coding sequence is TGTGCCAGCAGCTTAGCCGGGACCGGGGAGCTGTTTTTT.

The rearrangement joins TRBV19 to TRBJ1-5; possible D gene TRBD1, 6 bases. V was shortened by 2 bases and J by 7 bases, with 9 bases between the two germline ends. Germline V CDR1 and CDR2: LNHDA, SQIVND (reference sequence). There are 13 residues in the CDR3. For the CDR3, the DNA is TGTGCCAGTAGTATAACAGGGCAGCAGCCCCAGCATTTT. Protein product: CASSITGQQPQHF.

This clonotype occurred a few times. V gene TRBV18 combines with J gene TRBJ2-5, with 7 bases fitting TRBD2. The ends lost 1 base at V and 5 bases at J; junction bases unmatched: 4. Germline CDR1 KGHSH, CDR2 LQKENI. The CDR3 is 14 residues long. The CDR3 DNA is TGTGCCAGCTCACCACGCGGGAGTCTCGAGACCCAGTACTTC. Amino acids: CASSPRGSLETQYF.

This clonotype was detected a few times. The V call is TRBV10-3, the J call TRBJ2-7; 8 nucleotides align to TRBD2. CDR3 length: 14 amino acids. Germline V gene sequence: CDR1 ENHRY, CDR2 SYGVKD. The trim removed 9 bases at V and 5 bases at J, leaving 12 bases unmatched. The CDR3 coding sequence is TGTGCCATTTCCTCACGGGAGGGTTCCCACGAGCAGTACTTC. Its translation is CAISSREGSHEQYF.

V is TRBV12-3 or TRBV12-4 and J is TRBJ2-7; D might be TRBD1 (5 bases). The V end lost 1 base, the J end lost 3 bases, and 10 bases lay between the germline ends. The CDR3 length is 14 residues. In nucleotides, the CDR3 is TGTGCCAGCAGTTTAGGGGGCCCGGTCTACGAGCAGTACTTC. This sequence encodes CASSLGGPVYEQYF.

V gene TRBV11-2 combines with J gene TRBJ2-4; TRBD1 agrees at 9 bases. The CDR3 totals 15 residues. The ends lost 1 base at V and 8 bases at J; junction bases unmatched: 6. Germline loops: CDR1 SGHAT, CDR2 FQNNGV. CDR3 amino acids: CASSLGGTGMDIQYF. The CDR3 coding sequence is TGTGCCAGCAGCTTAGGTGGGACAGGGATGGACATTCAGTACTTC.

This clonotype was detected only a few times. V gene TRBV7-9 combines with J gene TRBJ1-1, with D uncertain. Germline-derived CDR1 and CDR2 are SEHNR and FQNEAQ (reference sequence). The CDR3 loop spans 13 amino acids. Trimming took 2 bases from V and 3 from J, leaving 7 bases between them. The CDR3 nucleotides are TGTGCCAGCAGCTTATCTCAGGACACTGAAGCTTTCTTT. As protein: CASSLSQDTEAFF. The full variable domain, rest sourced from reference TRBV7-9 and TRBJ1-1, is DTGVSQNPRHKITKRGQNVTFRCDPISEHNRLYWYRQTLGQGPEFLTYFQNEAQLEKSRLLSDRFSAERPKGSFSTLEIQRTEQGDSAMYLCASSLSQDTEAFFGQGTRLTVV.

The table lists this clonotype with a few counts. The chain combines TRBV7-2 with TRBJ1-1; D ambiguous. Trimming cost V 7 bases and J 5 bases, with 14 bases left between them. Looked up from germline, CDR1 is SGHTA and CDR2 is FQGNSA. The CDR3 has 13 amino acids. CDR3 region: CASTLRTSTEAFF. The CDR3 DNA follows: TGTGCCAGCACCCTTCGAACAAGTACTGAAGCTTTCTTT.

The chain recombines TRBV20-1 with TRBJ1-6; no clear D. Trimming removed 4 bases from V and 5 bases from J, with 9 bases in between. The germline CDR1 and CDR2 sequences are DFQATT and SNEGSKA (reference sequence). The CDR3 has 13 residues. CDR3 in DNA: TGCAGTGCTAAGGAAGGGAATAATTCACCCCTCCACTTT. Protein sequence: CSAKEGNNSPLHF.

This clonotype came up a few times. The rearrangement joins TRBV29-1 to TRBJ2-7; D is unresolved. Germline loops: CDR1 SQVTM, CDR2 ANQGSEA. There are 11 residues in the CDR3. V lost 0 bases to trimming and J lost 5 bases, with 5 bases between them. CDR3 sequence: CSVEETHEQYF. In DNA form, the CDR3 reads TGCAGCGTTGAAGAAACCCACGAGCAGTACTTC.

J is TRBJ2-1 and V is TRBV3-1; D is uncertain. V shed 1 base and J shed 5 bases, with 6 bases lying between them. The CDR3 contains 13 residues. In germline, CDR1 is LGHDT, CDR2 YNNKEL (reference sequence). The CDR3 region is CASSQVVDNEQFF. CDR3 DNA: TGTGCCAGCAGCCAAGTAGTCGACAATGAGCAGTTCTTC.

This clonotype was observed a few times. The V and J genes are TRBV6-2 or TRBV6-3 and TRBJ2-5; D gene uncertain. CDR1 and CDR2 (germline): MNHEY, SVGEGT. The CDR3 spans 11 residues. Between the trimmed V and J ends, which lost 4 bases and 7 bases, there was a span of 7 bases. This CDR3 reads CASSSGVTQYF. As DNA, the CDR3 is TGTGCCAGCAGTTCCGGAGTGACCCAGTACTTC.

The V gene is TRBV6-1, the J gene TRBJ2-5; 9 positions agree with TRBD1. The junction had 9 bases not matched to a gene; V was cut back by 5 bases and J by 8 bases. The CDR3 consists of 14 residues. Germline CDR1 is MNHNS and CDR2 is SASEGT. The CDR3 DNA reads TGTGCCAGCAGTCCGAACCGGGACAGGGCTACCCAGTACTTC. Protein sequence: CASSPNRDRATQYF.

The chain links TRBV12-3 or TRBV12-4 to TRBJ2-7; D is uncertain. Trimming left V 5 bases short and J 3 bases short, with 5 bases between. The CDR3 runs 11 residues. CDR3 region: CASSPHYEQYF. The CDR3 DNA reads as TGTGCCAGCAGTCCGCACTACGAGCAGTACTTC.

This chain links TRBV7-9 with TRBJ2-7, with 8 nucleotides matching TRBD1. Germline lookup yields CDR1 SEHNR and CDR2 FQNEAQ (reference sequence). V was clipped by 5 bases and J by 3 bases; unmatched bases: 6. This CDR3 spans 14 amino acids. Here the CDR3 reads CASSIQGGIYEQYF. The CDR3 coding sequence is TGTGCCAGCAGCATACAGGGGGGAATCTACGAGCAGTACTTC.

The chain joins TRBV11-3 to TRBJ2-3; 7 bases line up with TRBD1. Germline trimming cut 3 bases from V and 6 bases from J; bases unmatched to any gene: 3. CDR3 length: 13 residues. Germline V gene lookup returns CDR1 SGHNT and CDR2 YENEEA. CDR3 in amino acids: CASSLGTVDTQYF. The DNA of the CDR3 is TGTGCCAGCAGCTTGGGGACAGTTGATACGCAGTATTTT.

The chain links TRBV7-8 to TRBJ1-1, with D unresolved. V lost 1 base, J lost 5 bases, and 11 bases lay in between. This CDR3 comprises 14 residues. Germline CDR1 reads SGHVS; CDR2 reads FQNEAQ. The CDR3 sequence: CASSLGGLGTEAFF. DNA for the CDR3: TGTGCCAGCAGCTTAGGTGGCCTAGGGACTGAAGCTTTCTTT.

The J gene is TRBJ2-7, the V gene TRBV7-2; D is possibly TRBD1 (5 bases). V was shortened by 4 bases and J by 5 bases, with 9 bases between the two germline ends. The CDR3 sequence is 12 residues long. Germline values: CDR1 SGHTA, CDR2 FQGNSA. CDR3 sequence (DNA): TGTGCCAGCAGCTCCACAGGCCACGAGCAGTACTTC. Residues: CASSSTGHEQYF.

This rearrangement joins TRBV5-1 to TRBJ2-2; a possible D gene is TRBD1 (5 bases). V was clipped by 5 bases and J by 4 bases, with 9 bases between them. In germline, CDR1 is SGHRS, CDR2 YFSETQ. This CDR3 has 13 residues. The CDR3 region has the DNA TGCGCCAGCAGTCCGACAGTCACCGGGGAGCTGTTTTTT. This translates into CASSPTVTGELFF.

The CDR3 protein is CSVSTGVTEAFF. The CDR3 DNA is TGCAGCGTCTCAACAGGGGTCACTGAAGCTTTCTTT. The chain joins TRBV29-1 to TRBJ1-1; the match to TRBD1 covers 7 bases. CDR1 is SQVTM and CDR2 is ANQGSEA in the germline V gene. J was trimmed by 4 bases and V by 6 bases; bases with no gene match: 5. The CDR3 has 12 amino acids.

The V call is TRBV7-6, the J call TRBJ2-1, with 9 positions matching TRBD2. V shed 7 bases and J 7 bases; nucleotides not matched to a gene: 11. In germline, CDR1 is SGHVS, CDR2 FNYEAQ. This CDR3 region has 15 residues. CDR3 in amino acids: CASTGVAGAGNEQFF. The CDR3 DNA sequence: TGTGCCAGCACCGGTGTAGCGGGAGCAGGGAATGAGCAGTTCTTC.

The sample holds a few counts of this clonotype. The J gene is TRBJ2-5, the V gene TRBV19; 9 bases align to TRBD2. V trimming: 10 bases; J trimming: 2 bases; junction bases outside the gene matches: 11. The V gene's germline CDR1 is LNHDA and CDR2 SQIVND (reference sequence). This CDR3 spans 15 amino acids. CDR3 in DNA: TGTGCCACTAGAAGGGCGGGAGGGCCTCAAGAGACCCAGTACTTC. It codes for CATRRAGGPQETQYF. Full variable domain (outside the CDR3, taken from reference TRBV19 and TRBJ2-5): DGGITQSPKYLFRKEGQNVTLSCEQNLNHDAMYWYRQDPGQGLRLIYYSQIVNDFQKGDIAEGYSVSREKKESFPLTVTSAQKNPTAFYLCATRRAGGPQETQYFGPGTRLLVL.

This chain connects TRBV29-1 to TRBJ1-1, with no clear D. V was clipped by 1 base and J by 7 bases, with 10 bases between them. The CDR3 runs 12 residues. Germline V gene lookup returns CDR1 SQVTM and CDR2 ANQGSEA. The CDR3 DNA is TGCAGCGTTGAAGTGGGCGGCCGTGAAGCTTTCTTT. Translated: CSVEVGGREAFF. Together with reference TRBV29-1 and TRBJ1-1, the CDR3 gives the full variable domain: SAVISQKPSRDICQRGTSLTIQCQVDSQVTMMFWYRQQPGQSLTLIATANQGSEATYESGFVIDKFPISRPNLTFSTLTVSNMSPEDSSIYLCSVEVGGREAFFGQGTRLTVV.

Only a few counts were recorded for this clonotype. The chain employs TRBV29-1 and TRBJ2-5, with TRBD1 matching over 7 bases. CDR1 is SQVTM and CDR2 is ANQGSEA in the germline V gene. The CDR3 has 13 amino acids. Losses at the gene ends were 6 bases for V and 1 base for J; bases not matched to a gene: 5. CDR3 amino acids: CSVRQGPQETQYF. Here the CDR3 DNA reads TGCAGCGTAAGACAGGGACCCCAAGAGACCCAGTACTTC.

The V call is TRBV29-1, the J call TRBJ1-1; 7 nucleotides line up with TRBD1. V dropped 5 bases and J dropped 5; count of bases not matched to a gene: 5. The CDR3 is 12 residues long. Germline V CDR1 and CDR2: SQVTM, ANQGSEA. The CDR3 DNA is TGCAGCGTTTGGCAGGGGGGAACTGAAGCTTTCTTT. Its protein is CSVWQGGTEAFF.

The chain uses TRBV11-3 and TRBJ2-5, with D possibly TRBD1 on 6 matching bases. V gave up 5 bases and J gave up 2 bases, with 12 bases separating them. Germline V gene sequence: CDR1 SGHNT, CDR2 YENEEA. This CDR3 has 14 residues. CDR3 coding DNA: TGTGCCAGCAGCCCGGGACAACCTCAAGAGACCCAGTACTTC. Amino acid sequence: CASSPGQPQETQYF. The complete variable domain, with remaining parts taken from reference TRBV11-3 and TRBJ2-5, reads EAGVVQSPRYKIIEKKQPVAFWCNPISGHNTLYWYLQNLGQGPELLIRYENEEAVDDSQLPKDRFSAERLKGVDSTLKIQPAELGDSAVYLCASSPGQPQETQYFGPGTRLLVL.

The chain carries TRBV20-1 and TRBJ2-7; 7 bases match TRBD1. The CDR3 has 13 amino acids. V shed 5 bases, J shed 7 bases, and the junction held 11 bases outside the gene matches. Germline CDR1 reads DFQATT; CDR2 reads SNEGSKA (reference sequence). The chain's CDR3 is CSAFREGGREQYF. The CDR3 nucleotides are TGCAGTGCTTTCAGGGAAGGGGGCCGGGAGCAGTACTTC.

The chain employs TRBV19 and TRBJ2-5; no reliable D call. The V gene lost 6 bases and the J gene lost 5 bases, with 13 bases spanning the gap. This CDR3 contains 13 residues. The germline gives CDR1 LNHDA, CDR2 SQIVND (reference sequence). The CDR3 reads CASSPDLSETQYF. For the CDR3, the DNA is TGTGCCAGTAGCCCGGACCTCTCGGAGACCCAGTACTTC.

CDR3: CASSAQRDQPQHF. The CDR3 region has the DNA TGTGCCAGCTCGGCGCAACGAGATCAGCCCCAGCATTTT. V is TRBV18 and J is TRBJ1-5, with no clear D. The CDR3 totals 13 residues. Trimming pared 6 bases from V and 5 bases from J, leaving 11 bases between. Germline V gene sequence: CDR1 KGHSH, CDR2 LQKENI. The full variable domain, its missing parts supplied by reference TRBV18 and TRBJ1-5, is NAGVMQNPRHLVRRRGQEARLRCSPMKGHSHVYWYRQLPEEGLKFMVYLQKENIIDESGMPKERFSAEFPKEGPSILRIQQVVRGDSAAYFCASSAQRDQPQHFGDGTRLSIL.

The CDR3, as DNA: TGTGCCAGTAGTACAGATCCCAACACCGGGGAGCTGTTTTTT. Translation gives CASSTDPNTGELFF. The chain is built from TRBV19 and TRBJ2-2; no firm D call. CDR3 length equals 14 residues. Trimming took off 4 bases at V and 2 bases at J, with 8 bases between the two ends. The germline V gene has CDR1 LNHDA and CDR2 SQIVND (reference sequence). Full variable domain (missing parts from reference TRBV19 and TRBJ2-2): DGGITQSPKYLFRKEGQNVTLSCEQNLNHDAMYWYRQDPGQGLRLIYYSQIVNDFQKGDIAEGYSVSREKKESFPLTVTSAQKNPTAFYLCASSTDPNTGELFFGEGSRLTVL.

The CDR3 protein is CSASGTLTNEKLFF. CDR3 DNA sequence: TGCAGTGCCTCCGGGACATTAACTAATGAAAAACTGTTTTTT. The chain recombines TRBV20-1 with TRBJ1-4, with D maybe TRBD1 (6 bases). Per the germline V gene, CDR1 is DFQATT and CDR2 is SNEGSKA (reference sequence). The germline V and J ends were trimmed by 6 bases and 1 base, with 12 bases remaining between them. This CDR3 spans 14 amino acids.